A selection of T cell receptor beta chains follows, all from one sample in a study of control samples from healthy donors and cancer patients. Using immunoSEQ multiplex PCR, the repertoire was profiled, and TCRdb retains in-frame clones only, with some absent. The sample lists tens of thousands of clones; over 80% were seen once. The specimen sequenced was blood. The receptors were sampled from a man aged 55 to 70 in good health. The CDR3 runs from the conserved cysteine through the conserved F or W. A D gene is named only where the DNA matches it firmly. Clone size is stated in some rows and not others, as once, few, many or a class when expanded.

v_gene	len	j_gene	d_gene	abundance	CDR3nt	CDR3aa
TRBV3-1/TRBV3-2	16	TRBJ1-1	NA	NA	TGTGCCAGCAGACTGGCGGGTTCGGGGTCGGGCACTGAAGCTTTCTTT	CASRLAGSGSGTEAFF
TRBV2	18	TRBJ1-2	TRBD1	NA	TGTGCCAGCAGCAGAAATTCATACTGGGACAGATTTAACTATGGCTACACCTTC	CASSRNSYWDRFNYGYTF
TRBV7-3	15	TRBJ2-7	NA	NA	TGTGCCAGCAGGCGCCAGGGGGGTAGCTCCTACGAGCAGTACTTC	CASRRQGGSSYEQYF
TRBV5-6	15	TRBJ2-7	NA	NA	TGTGCCAGCTTCCGGCGCCGGTCCTTCTCCTACGAGCAGTACTTC	CASFRRRSFSYEQYF
TRBV7-2	19	TRBJ2-7	TRBD2	NA	TGTGCCAGCAGCTTCCGCGAAGCGGGAGGGCTCCTATCGGTCTTTGAGCAGTACTTC	CASSFREAGGLLSVFEQYF
TRBV28	15	TRBJ1-4	NA	NA	TGTGCCAGCAGTTTAGGGGGCGGGACTAATGAAAAACTGTTTTTT	CASSLGGGTNEKLFF
TRBV4-2	15	TRBJ1-1	TRBD1	NA	TGTGCCAGCAGCCGAAACAGGGGCAGGAACACTGAAGCTTTCTTT	CASSRNRGRNTEAFF
TRBV7-6	16	TRBJ2-5	NA	NA	TGTGCCAGCAGCAGAACGTTACTAGTTTCCGGGGAGACCCAGTACTTC	CASSRTLLVSGETQYF
TRBV18	15	TRBJ2-2	NA	NA	TGTGCCAGCTCCCAGATGGACCTTACCACCGGGGAGCTGTTTTTT	CASSQMDLTTGELFF
TRBV4-3	19	TRBJ2-2	TRBD2	NA	TGCGCCAGCAGCCAAGACCTGATACGCCAGGCGGGGGACCCCGGGGAGCTGTTTTTT	CASSQDLIRQAGDPGELFF
TRBV7-2	16	TRBJ1-1	TRBD1	NA	TGTGCCAGCAGCTTAGGGACAGGGAGGCGGGCCACTGAAGCTTTCTTT	CASSLGTGRRATEAFF
TRBV9	14	TRBJ2-3	NA	NA	TGTGCCAGCAGCGCGGGAGGGGGCCCAGATACGCAGTATTTT	CASSAGGGPDTQYF
TRBV19	15	TRBJ1-6	NA	NA	TGTGCCAGTAGTACAAGGGACTCCTATAATTCACCCCTCCACTTT	CASSTRDSYNSPLHF
TRBV5-1	12	TRBJ2-7	NA	NA	TGCGCCAGCCCGAGGGGGGGCGACGAGCAGTACTTC	CASPRGGDEQYF
TRBV25-1	14	TRBJ1-2	NA	few	TGTGCCAGCAGTGGACTTAAGGGGCCCTATGGCTACACCTTC	CASSGLKGPYGYTF
TRBV13	14	TRBJ2-7	NA	NA	TGTGCCAGCAGCTCCCGGGGATTACCTTACGAGCAGTACTTC	CASSSRGLPYEQYF
TRBV21-1	18	TRBJ1-5	NA	NA	TGTGCCAGCAGCAAAGCGCAGGGAGGGTGTAAGAGCAATCAGCCCCAGCATTTT	CASSKAQGGCKSNQPQHF